This T cell receptor beta chain was documented in a study of radiotherapy plus CTLA-4 blockade in lung cancer. As for the study in general: With less than 40% of patients having disease control, objective responses were seen in approximately 18%. Regarding the study as a whole: Reports state that early shifts in blood T cell clones, with interferon-beta, best predicted response. After treatment with radiotherapy plus ipilimumab, TCR clones that came from the tumor expanded in blood.

Treatment of patients with chemo-refractory metastatic non-small-cell lung cancer consisted of focal radiation plus CTLA-4 blockade with ipilimumab. Notes on this clone: Its matching antigen is unknown.

The repertoire was sequenced with immunoSEQ multiplex PCR; TCRdb's copy has only in-frame clones and lacks some. The table records tens of thousands of clones, under 80% of them present only once. CDR3 size: 14 residues. Trimming removed 7 bases at V and 2 bases at J, with 14 bases between. The germline CDR1 and CDR2 sequences are LNHDA and SQIVND (reference sequence). The genes are TRBV19 and TRBJ1-2; D is possibly TRBD1 (6 bases). Specimen: peripheral blood, collected from a patient treated with radiotherapy plus ipilimumab. This clonotype was obtained from a human donor with non-small cell lung cancer who had stable disease on radiotherapy plus ipilimumab. In nucleotides, the CDR3 is TGTGCCAGTACTCCTACAGGGTTGAACTATGGCTACACCTTC. Its protein is CASTPTGLNYGYTF.